A selection of T cell receptor beta chains follows, all from one sample in a study of persistence of HIV-infected CD4 T cells. TCRdb keeps only in-frame clones here, not all; method: immunoSEQ multiplex PCR. Of around 48,000 clones listed, about four fifths are singletons. Antigens of these TCRs are unknown. Source: CD4+ T cells sorted from PBMCs after roughly 20-hour stimulation, taken from a patient who received antiretroviral therapy. These receptors all stem from an adult man with HIV who was CMV-seropositive. CDR3s include the opening cysteine and the closing phenylalanine or tryptophan. D genes are given only for firm matches. Only some rows state a clone size, as once, few, many or a class for expanded clones.

clone_size: few; d_call: NA; v_call: TRBV19; j_call: TRBJ1-5; cdr3_nt: TGTGCCAGTAGGTCTGAGGGTCAGCCCCAGCATTTT; cdr3_aa: CASRSEGQPQHF
clone_size: NA; d_call: TRBD1; v_call: TRBV15; j_call: TRBJ2-5; cdr3_nt: TGTGCCACCAGCGGCCGGGACAGGGGGGACCTGGGGGTCCAGTACTTC; cdr3_aa: CATSGRDRGDLGVQYF
clone_size: NA; d_call: TRBD2; v_call: TRBV27; j_call: TRBJ2-3; cdr3_nt: TGTGCCAGCAGTTCTCTAGCGGGAGGAGTAACAGATACGCAGTATTTT; cdr3_aa: CASSSLAGGVTDTQYF
clone_size: few; d_call: TRBD2; v_call: TRBV7-8; j_call: TRBJ2-2; cdr3_nt: TGTGCCAGCAGCTTAGGGGGAGGGCGCAGCACCGGGGAGCTGTTTTTT; cdr3_aa: CASSLGGGRSTGELFF
clone_size: NA; d_call: NA; v_call: TRBV11-2; j_call: TRBJ1-5; cdr3_nt: TGTGCCAGCAGCTTAGGAAATGGGAATCAGCCCCAGCATTTT; cdr3_aa: CASSLGNGNQPQHF
clone_size: NA; d_call: NA; v_call: TRBV11-2; j_call: TRBJ1-6; cdr3_nt: TGTGCCAGCAGTCTTCAGATTGGGGGAAGTGGTAATTCACCCCTCCACTTT; cdr3_aa: CASSLQIGGSGNSPLHF
clone_size: NA; d_call: TRBD2; v_call: TRBV7-8; j_call: TRBJ2-7; cdr3_nt: TGTGCCAGCAGCTCTCACGGACTAGAGGTCGAGCAGTACTTC; cdr3_aa: CASSSHGLEVEQYF
clone_size: NA; d_call: NA; v_call: TRBV9; j_call: TRBJ2-7; cdr3_nt: TGTGCCAGCAGCCCACACGACGGCCCCTACGAGCAGTACTTC; cdr3_aa: CASSPHDGPYEQYF
clone_size: NA; d_call: TRBD1; v_call: TRBV10-3; j_call: TRBJ1-6; cdr3_nt: TGTGCCACGAAGACAGGGGGCAATTCACCCCTCCACTTT; cdr3_aa: CATKTGGNSPLHF
clone_size: few; d_call: NA; v_call: TRBV7-9; j_call: TRBJ1-1; cdr3_nt: TGTGCCAGCAGCTCGGGACATTCTAACACTGAAGCTTTCTTT; cdr3_aa: CASSSGHSNTEAFF
clone_size: NA; d_call: TRBD1; v_call: TRBV28; j_call: TRBJ2-6; cdr3_nt: TGTGCCACCGACAGGGCCCCTCGCTCTGGGGCCAACGTCCTGACTTTC; cdr3_aa: CATDRAPRSGANVLTF
clone_size: once; d_call: NA; v_call: TRBV2; j_call: TRBJ1-1; cdr3_nt: TGTGCCAGGGCCCAGGGGTTGAACACTGAAGCTTTCTTT; cdr3_aa: CARAQGLNTEAFF
clone_size: NA; d_call: NA; v_call: TRBV6-5; j_call: TRBJ1-6; cdr3_nt: TGTGCCAGCGCTGGGGCCAATTCACCCCTCCACTTT; cdr3_aa: CASAGANSPLHF
clone_size: NA; d_call: NA; v_call: TRBV20-1; j_call: TRBJ2-1; cdr3_nt: TGCAGTCCGTGGGACAATGAGCAGTTCTTC; cdr3_aa: CSPWDNEQFF
clone_size: NA; d_call: NA; v_call: TRBV14; j_call: TRBJ1-3; cdr3_nt: TGTGCCAGCAGCCACCCCTCCGGGGCCACCATATATTTT; cdr3_aa: CASSHPSGATIYF
clone_size: NA; d_call: NA; v_call: TRBV4-1; j_call: TRBJ1-1; cdr3_nt: TGCGCCAGCAGCCAAGATTCCACCCGTCGGGGAACTGAAGCTTTCTTT; cdr3_aa: CASSQDSTRRGTEAFF
clone_size: once; d_call: NA; v_call: TRBV15; j_call: TRBJ2-5; cdr3_nt: TGTGCCACCAGCGGGTACCAAGAGACCCAGTACTTC; cdr3_aa: CATSGYQETQYF
clone_size: NA; d_call: NA; v_call: TRBV30; j_call: TRBJ2-2; cdr3_nt: TGTGCCTGGAGTGTAGGGGCAGGGTACCGGGCCGGGGAGCTGTTTTTT; cdr3_aa: CAWSVGAGYRAGELFF
clone_size: NA; d_call: TRBD1; v_call: TRBV6-1; j_call: TRBJ1-1; cdr3_nt: TGTGCCAGCAGTGAACAGGGGGCCTTCACTGAAGCTTTCTTT; cdr3_aa: CASSEQGAFTEAFF
clone_size: NA; d_call: TRBD2; v_call: TRBV11-3; j_call: TRBJ2-3; cdr3_nt: TGTGCCAGCAGCTTAGGGATCACTAGCGGGAACACAGATACGCAGTATTTT; cdr3_aa: CASSLGITSGNTDTQYF
clone_size: once; d_call: NA; v_call: TRBV19; j_call: TRBJ1-2; cdr3_nt: TGTGCCAGTAGTTCCGACAGAACCTACACCTTC; cdr3_aa: CASSSDRTYTF
clone_size: NA; d_call: TRBD1; v_call: TRBV27; j_call: TRBJ1-5; cdr3_nt: TGTGCCAGCAGTTTGCGACAAGGGGGCGCATCTCAGCCCCAGCATTTT; cdr3_aa: CASSLRQGGASQPQHF
clone_size: few; d_call: NA; v_call: TRBV3-1/TRBV3-2; j_call: TRBJ2-5; cdr3_nt: TGTGCCAGCAGCCCCTCCAGCCTAGGAGAGACCCAGTACTTC; cdr3_aa: CASSPSSLGETQYF
clone_size: NA; d_call: TRBD1; v_call: TRBV6-1; j_call: TRBJ1-6; cdr3_nt: TGTGCCAGCAGTGAAGCGCTTCCAGGGGGGAATTCACCCCTCCACTTT; cdr3_aa: CASSEALPGGNSPLHF
clone_size: few; d_call: NA; v_call: TRBV6-5; j_call: TRBJ1-3; cdr3_nt: TGTGCCAGCAAGTCGATCTCTGGAAACACCATATATTTT; cdr3_aa: CASKSISGNTIYF
clone_size: NA; d_call: NA; v_call: TRBV5-1; j_call: TRBJ2-7; cdr3_nt: TGCGCCAGCAGCTCTGGACCCTCCTACGAGCAGTACTTC; cdr3_aa: CASSSGPSYEQYF
clone_size: NA; d_call: NA; v_call: TRBV6-5; j_call: TRBJ1-3; cdr3_nt: TGTGCCTCCTTCCGGAGCTCTGGAAACACCATATATTTT; cdr3_aa: CASFRSSGNTIYF
clone_size: few; d_call: NA; v_call: TRBV29-1; j_call: TRBJ1-2; cdr3_nt: TGCAGCGTTGACACTGGTGGCTACACCTTC; cdr3_aa: CSVDTGGYTF
clone_size: NA; d_call: NA; v_call: TRBV19; j_call: TRBJ1-2; cdr3_nt: TGTGCCAGTAGTATAGACGGGACAAATAATAACTATGGCTACACCTTC; cdr3_aa: CASSIDGTNNNYGYTF
clone_size: NA; d_call: NA; v_call: TRBV27; j_call: TRBJ2-2; cdr3_nt: TGTGCCAGCAGTTTAGCCCGTACCGGGGAGCTGTTTTTT; cdr3_aa: CASSLARTGELFF
clone_size: NA; d_call: NA; v_call: TRBV18; j_call: TRBJ1-5; cdr3_nt: TGTGCCAGCTCACCCGCTCGGGGGGGAAGCAATCAGCCCCAGCATTTT; cdr3_aa: CASSPARGGSNQPQHF
clone_size: NA; d_call: TRBD1; v_call: TRBV5-1; j_call: TRBJ2-6; cdr3_nt: TGCGCCAGCAGCCCGGGGACAGGGTTTGGGGCCAACGTCCTGACTTTC; cdr3_aa: CASSPGTGFGANVLTF
clone_size: few; d_call: NA; v_call: TRBV2; j_call: TRBJ2-2; cdr3_nt: TGTGCCAGCCGGGCAAGTACGAACACCGGGGAGCTGTTTTTT; cdr3_aa: CASRASTNTGELFF
clone_size: few; d_call: TRBD1; v_call: TRBV19; j_call: TRBJ1-2; cdr3_nt: TGTGCCAGTAGCCCCTTCAGGGGGCAAAGCGGCTACACCTTC; cdr3_aa: CASSPFRGQSGYTF
clone_size: once; d_call: NA; v_call: TRBV11-3; j_call: TRBJ2-2; cdr3_nt: TGTGCCAGCAGCTCAGCACAGGGACGGACCGGGGAGCTGTTTTTT; cdr3_aa: CASSSAQGRTGELFF
clone_size: NA; d_call: TRBD2; v_call: TRBV7-6; j_call: TRBJ2-1; cdr3_nt: TGTGCCAGCAGCTTAAGCGGGGCTACTTACAATGAGCAGTTCTTC; cdr3_aa: CASSLSGATYNEQFF
clone_size: NA; d_call: NA; v_call: TRBV25-1; j_call: TRBJ1-2; cdr3_nt: TGTGCCAGCAGTGAATCCGGGCCTTCAAATGGCTACACCTTC; cdr3_aa: CASSESGPSNGYTF
clone_size: NA; d_call: NA; v_call: TRBV3-1/TRBV3-2; j_call: TRBJ2-7; cdr3_nt: TGTGCCAGCAGCCGAGCGGAGTACTACGAGCAGTACTTC; cdr3_aa: CASSRAEYYEQYF
clone_size: NA; d_call: NA; v_call: TRBV7-9; j_call: TRBJ2-5; cdr3_nt: TGTGCCAGCAGTAGGGGGGGACCCCAAGAGACCCAGTACTTC; cdr3_aa: CASSRGGPQETQYF
clone_size: NA; d_call: TRBD1; v_call: TRBV7-2; j_call: TRBJ1-5; cdr3_nt: TGTGCCAGCAGCTCAGGGGGGAGAAGCAATCAGCCCCAGCATTTT; cdr3_aa: CASSSGGRSNQPQHF
clone_size: NA; d_call: NA; v_call: TRBV5-4; j_call: TRBJ1-6; cdr3_nt: TGTGCCAGCAGCTTCATTGATTCACCCCTCCACTTT; cdr3_aa: CASSFIDSPLHF
clone_size: NA; d_call: NA; v_call: TRBV9; j_call: TRBJ2-5; cdr3_nt: TGTGCCAGCAGCGTAGGGCAGCGCGAGACCCAGTACTTC; cdr3_aa: CASSVGQRETQYF
clone_size: NA; d_call: TRBD1; v_call: TRBV9; j_call: TRBJ2-7; cdr3_nt: TGTGCCAGCAGCGCCTCGGGACAGGATTACGAGCAGTACTTC; cdr3_aa: CASSASGQDYEQYF
clone_size: NA; d_call: TRBD2; v_call: TRBV10-3; j_call: TRBJ2-5; cdr3_nt: TGTGCCATCGGGACTAGCGGGAGTAGGAGGCAAGAGACCCAGTACTTC; cdr3_aa: CAIGTSGSRRQETQYF
clone_size: NA; d_call: NA; v_call: TRBV30; j_call: TRBJ2-7; cdr3_nt: TGTGCCTGGAGTGGGACCTACGAGCAGTACTTC; cdr3_aa: CAWSGTYEQYF
clone_size: NA; d_call: NA; v_call: TRBV24-1; j_call: TRBJ1-5; cdr3_nt: TGTGCCACCAGTGATTTAGGTTGGGGGGGGGTTCAGCCCCAGCATTTT; cdr3_aa: CATSDLGWGGVQPQHF
clone_size: NA; d_call: TRBD1; v_call: TRBV5-4; j_call: TRBJ2-2; cdr3_nt: TGTGCCAGCAGTTGGGACAGACCGAACACCGGGGAGCTGTTTTTT; cdr3_aa: CASSWDRPNTGELFF
clone_size: NA; d_call: NA; v_call: TRBV2; j_call: TRBJ1-1; cdr3_nt: TGTGCCAGCAGTGTTGCAGGGCCCCCTATGAACACTGAAGCTTTCTTT; cdr3_aa: CASSVAGPPMNTEAFF
clone_size: NA; d_call: TRBD1; v_call: TRBV15; j_call: TRBJ1-2; cdr3_nt: TGTGCCACCAGCGGAAAACGACAGGGCGCCGGGGGCTACACCTTC; cdr3_aa: CATSGKRQGAGGYTF
clone_size: NA; d_call: NA; v_call: TRBV7-6; j_call: TRBJ2-7; cdr3_nt: TGTGCCAGCAGCATGGACAGCTACGAGCAGTACTTC; cdr3_aa: CASSMDSYEQYF
clone_size: NA; d_call: NA; v_call: TRBV30; j_call: TRBJ1-5; cdr3_nt: TGTGCCTGGAGTCAACAGGGATCTCAGTATCAGCCCCAGCATTTT; cdr3_aa: CAWSQQGSQYQPQHF
clone_size: NA; d_call: NA; v_call: TRBV19; j_call: TRBJ1-1; cdr3_nt: TGTGCCAGTAGGGGGGGGCCCTCAAGCACTGAAGCTTTCTTT; cdr3_aa: CASRGGPSSTEAFF